This T cell receptor (beta chain) was obtained from a study of blood T cell repertoires in COVID-19. Study background: The study drew acute and convalescent COVID-19 samples from the United States, Italy and Spain. Sources were T cells, B-cell-depleted T cells, or PBMCs; the material itself was cDNA or gDNA.

Original methodology: Researchers report that nucleated cell counts were estimated from reference gene primer amplification. Sequencing used immunoSEQ multiplex PCR; TCRdb keeps in-frame clones, though not all of them. V and J calls and clone size are given by that table; D and trimming were obtained from the DNA. The sample shows over 110,000 clones, around three quarters of them seen only once. The CDR3 consists of 18 residues. The V gene is TRBV12-2, the J gene TRBJ2-7; the D segment call TRBD2 is taken from the table without a DNA check. TRBV12-2 is described as a pseudogene. The sequence was collected from a man older than 75 with acute or convalescent COVID-19. The sample was peripheral blood. The CDR3 region is CASRLGPLERGETYEQYF. CDR3 coding DNA: TGTGCAAGTCGCTTAGGTCCGCTCGAGCGGGGGGAAACCTACGAGCAGTACTTC.